A selection of T cell receptor beta chains follows, all from one sample in a study of Graves' ophthalmopathy and Graves' hyperthyroidism. TCRdb re-derived calls from the multiplex PCR reads in MiXCR, one entry per CDR3 protein. Here the sample spans 660,000 or so distinct CDR3 sequences, more than 40% being singletons. The sample consisted of peripheral blood. These receptors originate from an adult man with Graves' ophthalmopathy. CDR3s leave out the opening cysteine and the closing phenylalanine or tryptophan. Fields, in order: D gene, clone size, V gene, CDR3 protein. A D gene is named only where the DNA matches it firmly. Only part of the rows carry a size: once, few, many, or a class if the clone is expanded.

. | few | TRBV6-6 | ASSRGGASTEAF
. | many | TRBV7-8 | ASSLLAGREQY
. | few | TRBV4-1 | ASSQGQDNPYEQY
. | many | TRBV5-6 | ASSLDPGLEAF
TRBD1 | many | TRBV6-5 | ASSFTPTGEQRAF
TRBD1 | many | TRBV19 | ASSIATGTGYGYT
. | . | TRBV15 | ATSRVAGGRSTEAF
TRBD2 | few | TRBV7-6 | ASSPHDPAGGSHDEQY
. | . | TRBV7-8 | AWSEGDMNTGELF
TRBD1 | . | TRBV29-1 | SLQGEGEQY
TRBD2 | . | TRBV30 | AWSVHLSGETYEQY
. | . | TRBV7-6 | ASSPGGEQYGANVLT
. | . | TRBV20-1 | SLGTLGGSPLH
TRBD2 | once | TRBV24-1 | ATSGTSGIQETQY
. | many | TRBV15 | ATSSMASSYNSPLH
. | few | TRBV11-2 | ASSLGGGLGFTEAF
. | . | TRBV9 | ASSVGSGAKGNTIY
. | . | TRBV10-3 | ATKGADDYEQY
TRBD1 | . | TRBV7-6 | ASSQGAGDTEAF
TRBD2 | few | TRBV5-1 | ASSLGTVAGGQETQY
TRBD1 | many | TRBV5-1 | ASSPGGYEQY
. | many | TRBV10-2 | ASRGAGEWETQY
TRBD1 | many | TRBV20-1 | SAQTGTGGGNSPLH
. | . | TRBV9 | ASSVGKGTTRETQY
. | . | TRBV5-6 | ASSSRFVNTEAF
. | many | TRBV11-2 | ASSFGGSGAQY
TRBD1 | few | TRBV3-1 | ASSQDYGTGSETQY
. | many | TRBV2 | ASSGKTYNSPLH